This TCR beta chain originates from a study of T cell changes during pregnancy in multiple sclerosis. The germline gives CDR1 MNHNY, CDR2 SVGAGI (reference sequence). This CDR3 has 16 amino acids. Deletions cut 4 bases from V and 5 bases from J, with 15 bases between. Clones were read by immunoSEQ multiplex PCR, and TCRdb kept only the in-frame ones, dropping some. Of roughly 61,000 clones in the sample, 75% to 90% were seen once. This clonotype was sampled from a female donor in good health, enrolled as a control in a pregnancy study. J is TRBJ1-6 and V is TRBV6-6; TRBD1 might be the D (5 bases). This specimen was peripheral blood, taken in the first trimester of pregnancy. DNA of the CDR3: TGTGCCAGCAGTTTCCTTGGCAGGGCGGATAATTCACCCCTCCACTTT. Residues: CASSFLGRADNSPLHF.